This is a list of T cell receptor beta chains from one sample in a study of identical twins. TCRdb fed the 5' RACE reads into MiXCR, producing one record per CDR3 protein. The sample holds 500,000 to 700,000 distinct CDR3 sequences; roughly 7.1% are singletons and the top ten take 1.5% to 2%. The same specimen was also included in a second study, on yellow fever vaccine responses in identical twins.

Material: PBMCs. The receptor set was obtained from a woman between 18 and 29 years old in good health. Both conserved end residues are part of each CDR3.

TRBJ2-3,TRBV15,CATSRVLAGTDTQYF
TRBJ1-3,TRBV28,CASSPGDSSGNTIYF
TRBJ2-1,TRBV6-1,CASRKGQGQFNEQFF
TRBJ1-1,TRBV18,CASSPGGHSEEAFF
TRBJ2-3,TRBV29-1,CSVPRDPGDTQYF
TRBJ2-3,TRBV9,CASSAQVSTDTQYF
TRBJ2-1,TRBV9,CASSVGLALESSYNEQFF
TRBJ2-1,TRBV12-3/TRBV12-4,CASRVSGKNEQFF
TRBJ2-3,TRBV7-9,CASSSPLAGGPNTQYF
TRBJ2-1,TRBV5-1,CASSLGGSIYNNEQFF
TRBJ2-1,TRBV19,CASSTRANEQFF
TRBJ1-1,TRBV7-3,CASSLSLGTEAFF
TRBJ2-1,TRBV2,CASRGVDEQFF
TRBJ2-1,TRBV5-6,CASSLGGNPYNEQLF
TRBJ2-6,TRBV28,CASSLSGAGANVLTF
TRBJ1-1,TRBV3-1,CASSQLGGNTEAFF
TRBJ1-4,TRBV4-1,CASSLTGRPNEKLFF
TRBJ2-3,TRBV28,CASKGVTRSTDTQYF
TRBJ2-7,TRBV28,CASSLPGAFEQYF
TRBJ2-3,TRBV12-3/TRBV12-4,CASSKGPIIRSTDTQYF
TRBJ2-5,TRBV3-1,CASSQVAEQETQYF
TRBJ2-1,TRBV29-1,CSVAPGRRNEQFF